The 21 T cell receptor beta chains below come from one sample, sequenced in a study of vaccination and CD4 T cells after COVID-19. The treatment was: approximately 9-day PBMC culture with coronavirus spike peptide pools or control peptides (ViraFEST assay). CD4+ T-cell collection from the unexposed donor predated the COVID-19 pandemic (2011-2018). Researchers used the Oncomine TCR Beta short-read assay to sequence DNA from cultured CD4+ T cells. TCRdb called the PCR reads again in MiXCR, with one record for every CDR3 protein. The table lists about 7,200 distinct CDR3 sequences, under 55% of them singletons, with about 14% in the top ten. These receptors' antigens are unknown. The sequencing sample was made of CD4+ T cells from blood, cultured in vitro. The receptors were sampled from a human donor in good health.

This sequence joins TRBV6-1 and TRBJ2-3; 8 positions agree with TRBD2. The CDR3 spans 18 residues. The junction had 15 bases not matched to a gene; V was cut back by 5 bases and J by 2 bases. Germline values: CDR1 MNHNS, CDR2 SASEGT. CDR3 bases: TGTGCCAGCAGTCCCTCACCCGGGACTAGGGGGGACACAGATACGCAGTATTTT. This translates into CASSPSPGTRGDTDTQYF.

This chain joins TRBV6-1 and TRBJ1-2, with D perhaps TRBD1 (5 bases). Trimming removed 1 base at V and 8 bases at J, with 5 bases between. The CDR3 loop spans 11 amino acids. Germline V lookup: CDR1 MNHNS, CDR2 SASEGT. The CDR3 DNA follows: TGTGCCAGCAGTGAAGGGGGGGGCTACACCTTC. Translated, it gives CASSEGGGYTF.

The chain carries TRBV27 and TRBJ2-3; TRBD2 aligns across 10 bases. The CDR3 is 15 amino acids. The trim removed 1 base at V and 3 bases at J, leaving 1 base unmatched. The germline gives CDR1 MNHEY, CDR2 SMNVEV (reference sequence). CDR3 protein: CASSLLLAGTDTQYF. Written as DNA, the CDR3 is TGTGCCAGCAGTTTATTACTAGCGGGGACAGATACGCAGTATTTT.

The CDR3 sequence: CASTPWRGSNQPQHF. CDR3 DNA sequence: TGTGCCAGCACCCCGTGGAGGGGCAGCAATCAGCCCCAGCATTTT. This chain uses TRBV6-1 with TRBJ1-5; D is perhaps TRBD1 (5 bases). From germline, CDR1 is MNHNS and CDR2 SASEGT. With 7 bases removed from V and 1 base from J, the gap between germline ends came to 14 bases. The CDR3 consists of 15 residues.

V is TRBV20-1 and J is TRBJ2-3; 12 nucleotides align to TRBD2. Germline V gene data show CDR1 as DFQATT and CDR2 as SNEGSKA (reference sequence). The J segment lost 5 bases and the V segment lost 5 bases, leaving 8 bases of the junction unmatched. The CDR3 consists of 15 residues. For the CDR3, the DNA is TGCAGTGCTGAACTAGCGGGGGGCCGCGGAGATACGCAGTATTTT. It translates to CSAELAGGRGDTQYF.

The V call is TRBV5-4, the J call TRBJ1-1; 7 nucleotides align to TRBD1. The CDR3 is 16 amino acids. Germline V gene lookup returns CDR1 SGHNT and CDR2 YYREEE (reference sequence). V shed 4 bases and J 0 bases; nucleotides not matched to a gene: 9. CDR3 protein: CASSLDRTGLNTEAFF. The CDR3 nucleotides read TGTGCCAGCAGCCTGGACAGGACGGGGCTGAACACTGAAGCTTTCTTT.

This sequence joins TRBV20-1 and TRBJ1-5, with D unclear. Germline V gene data show CDR1 as DFQATT and CDR2 as SNEGSKA (reference sequence). This CDR3 spans 12 amino acids. Trimming left V 2 bases short and J 0 bases short, with 2 bases between. CDR3 amino acids: CSARNSNQPQHF. The CDR3 DNA reads as TGCAGTGCTAGAAATAGCAATCAGCCCCAGCATTTT.

This clonotype was recorded a few times. The chain recombines TRBV11-2 with TRBJ1-1; tentative D call: TRBD1 (5 bases). Germline V lookup: CDR1 SGHAT, CDR2 FQNNGV. Trimming pared 6 bases from V and 0 bases from J, leaving 8 bases between. The CDR3 spans 13 residues. The CDR3 DNA follows: TGTGCCAGCAGTGAACAGGTGAACACTGAAGCTTTCTTT. Translating gives CASSEQVNTEAFF.

The chain recombines TRBV30 with TRBJ1-2; TRBD1 matches at 7 bases. The CDR3 runs 13 residues. Per germline, CDR1 GTSNPN and CDR2 SVGIG (reference sequence). V shed 2 bases and J 4 bases; nucleotides not matched to a gene: 4. The CDR3 sequence is CAWSPGQTYGYTF. The CDR3 region has the DNA TGTGCCTGGAGTCCGGGACAGACCTATGGCTACACCTTC.

The V call is TRBV6-1, the J call TRBJ1-4; D is perhaps TRBD1 (6 bases). Germline CDR1 MNHNS, CDR2 SASEGT. There are 12 residues in the CDR3. Trimming left V 6 bases short and J 7 bases short, with 9 bases between. CDR3 in amino acids: CASRGAVEKLFF. Written as DNA, the CDR3 is TGTGCCAGCAGGGGGGCCGTTGAAAAACTGTTTTTT.

The chain recombines TRBV19 with TRBJ2-6, with 8 bases aligning to TRBD1. Germline CDR1 is LNHDA and CDR2 is SQIVND (reference sequence). After removal of 4 bases from V and 0 bases from J, the junction contained 8 bases not matched to a gene. This CDR3 comprises 18 residues. The CDR3 spells CASSKLTGAFSGANVLTF. CDR3 nucleotides: TGTGCCAGTAGTAAATTGACAGGGGCCTTCTCTGGGGCCAACGTCCTGACTTTC. Full variable domain (missing parts from reference TRBV19 and TRBJ2-6): DGGITQSPKYLFRKEGQNVTLSCEQNLNHDAMYWYRQDPGQGLRLIYYSQIVNDFQKGDIAEGYSVSREKKESFPLTVTSAQKNPTAFYLCASSKLTGAFSGANVLTFGAGSRLTVL.

In this sample, this clonotype turned up once. The J gene is TRBJ1-6, the V gene TRBV6-5; D might be TRBD1 (5 bases). V lost 0 bases and J 4 bases, leaving 13 bases between the germline ends. This CDR3 has 17 residues. Looked up from germline, CDR1 is MNHEY and CDR2 is SVGAGI. The CDR3 DNA sequence: TGTGCCAGCAGTTACTCGTCCATCTCAGGGTATAATTCACCCCTCCACTTT. Translation: CASSYSSISGYNSPLHF.

This clonotype was counted a few times. This sequence joins TRBV7-9 and TRBJ1-2; D might be TRBD1 (5 bases). Germline CDR1 and CDR2: SEHNR and FQNEAQ (reference sequence). V was shortened by 5 bases and J by 8 bases, with 9 bases between the two germline ends. The CDR3 length is 11 residues. The CDR3 here is CASSDSGGYTF. CDR3 DNA sequence: TGTGCCAGCAGCGATTCAGGGGGCTACACCTTC.

This clonotype occurred once. This chain links TRBV6-1 with TRBJ2-3; D gene ambiguous. Germline CDR1 MNHNS, CDR2 SASEGT. V was shortened by 6 bases and J by 4 bases, with 17 bases between the two germline ends. CDR3 size: 15 residues. The CDR3 is CASSNMIKSADTQYF. The CDR3 DNA reads as TGTGCCAGCAGCAACATGATTAAATCGGCAGATACGCAGTATTTT.

V and J are TRBV6-1 and TRBJ2-5; 13 bases line up with TRBD2. The germline gives CDR1 MNHNS, CDR2 SASEGT. The length of the CDR3 is 15 residues. J lost 5 bases, V lost 2 bases, and 2 bases had no gene match. CDR3 in DNA: TGTGCCAGCAGTGAAACTAGCGGGGGGGCGGAGACCCAGTACTTC. Its protein product is CASSETSGGAETQYF.

This clonotype was counted only a few times. V gene TRBV6-1 combines with J gene TRBJ1-6, with a tentative D call TRBD1 (6 bases). Trimming took off 5 bases at V and 7 bases at J, with 15 bases between the two ends. CDR3 length equals 15 residues. The germline V gene encodes CDR1 MNHNS and CDR2 SASEGT. CDR3 loop: CASSQNRARNSPLHF. The CDR3 nucleotides are TGTGCCAGCAGTCAGAACAGGGCGCGGAATTCACCCCTCCACTTT.

This clonotype was recorded once. The chain combines TRBV10-1 with TRBJ1-1; D perhaps matches TRBD1 (5 bases). CDR3 length: 14 residues. Trimming took 1 base from V and 6 from J, leaving 12 bases between them. Germline loops: CDR1 WNHNN, CDR2 SYGVQD (reference sequence). The CDR3 DNA sequence: TGCGCCAGCAGTGAGTATAGGGGAGAGGCTGAAGCTTTCTTT. This codes for CASSEYRGEAEAFF.

There are a few counts of this clonotype. This chain connects TRBV6-1 to TRBJ1-2; D is possibly TRBD1 (5 bases). V was clipped by 6 bases and J by 4 bases, with 15 bases between them. The CDR3 spans 14 residues. The germline V gene has CDR1 MNHNS and CDR2 SASEGT. CDR3 DNA: TGTGCCAGCAGCCGCGAGGGACGCGGCTATGGCTACACCTTC. It is translated as CASSREGRGYGYTF.

The J gene is TRBJ2-2, the V gene TRBV7-2; D gene uncertain. Germline assignment: CDR1 SGHTA and CDR2 FQGNSA. Trimming removed 5 bases at V and 7 bases at J, with 11 bases between. This CDR3 is built from 13 residues. The CDR3 region has the DNA TGTGCCAGCAGCGCCAGGCGAGGCGGGGAGCTGTTTTTT. Amino acid sequence: CASSARRGGELFF.

This clonotype was seen a handful of times. V and J are TRBV19 and TRBJ2-5; D possibly matches TRBD1 or TRBD2 (5 bases each). The CDR3 loop spans 13 amino acids. The germline V gene encodes CDR1 LNHDA and CDR2 SQIVND (reference sequence). Trimming removed 9 bases at V and 5 bases at J, with 16 bases between. CDR3 sequence (DNA): TGTGCCAGCAAACGGGACGGTCGGGAGACCCAGTACTTC. This codes for CASKRDGRETQYF.

This clonotype appeared a few times. This chain uses TRBV7-6 with TRBJ1-3; D ambiguous. Deletions cut 2 bases from V and 0 bases from J, with 8 bases between. The CDR3 consists of 15 residues. Germline CDR1 is SGHVS and CDR2 is FNYEAQ. The CDR3 loop is CASSLSSNSGNTIYF. CDR3 DNA sequence: TGTGCCAGCAGCTTATCAAGCAACTCTGGAAACACCATATATTTT.